This T cell receptor beta chain was identified in a study of blood T cell repertoires in COVID-19 (dated by TCRdb to 2019 to 2021). As for the study more broadly: Samples from collaborators originated in the United States, Italy and Spain and spanned both the acute and convalescent phases of COVID-19. The prospective study material was composed of cDNA or gDNA derived from T cells, B-cell-depleted T cells, or PBMCs. Subjects who had been exposed to COVID-19, were actively infected with it, or had recovered from it provided the deeply sampled blood TCRbeta repertoires that made up the dataset. The repertoires were made available in a free public database intended to serve as a resource for research on the immune response to SARS-CoV-2. The samples were drawn from the first 160 participants of the ongoing ImmuneRACE study and from more than 1,000 subjects provided by 6 global collaborators. Sample metadata almost always included a de-identified subject ID, COVID-19 status, age in years and sex. HLA class I and class II types, where available, came from metadata supplied by the sample provider rather than from assay-based typing. Study-wide findings and limitations: The quantity of clinical and demographic metadata differed by source and by participant and was supplied without curation.

From cysteine to phenylalanine, the CDR3 is 15 amino acids long. Of the read, only the CDR3 DNA is kept; its 45 bases are in frame from base 1. Relative to germline, V is 5 bases shorter and J is 1 base shorter, with 11 bases between their ends. Sequences SGHTA (CDR1) and FQGNSA (CDR2) are obtained from the germline V gene. Regarding this clone: Its antigen is unknown. Per-base quality was not reported, and no clone a single base away is much larger than it.

Collaborating institutions collected whole blood in K2EDTA tubes following their own protocols. Collaborator samples were shipped for TCRbeta analysis as frozen whole blood, isolated PBMCs, or DNA extracted from either sample type. TCRbeta CDR3 regions were amplified from genomic DNA using the immunoSEQ Assay, a bias-controlled multiplex PCR. The source study handled its data this way. Within the assay, amplification of reference gene primers was used to estimate how many nucleated cells each sample contained. To quantify the absolute abundance of each unique TCRbeta CDR3 rearrangement, sequence reads were collapsed and filtered. For each sample, productive Simpson clonality was calculated as the square root of Simpson's diversity index across productive rearrangements. Here the immuneACCESS table is served through TCRdb, limited to in-frame sequences with V and J called. Missing clones are a known gap in these copies; in checked studies unresolved V genes cover under half, and the rest lacks a known reason. That table supplies the V and J calls and clone size; D and trimming were determined from the DNA. The sample includes roughly 63,000 clones, with 89% observed a single time. Roughly 7.6% of the sample is held by the ten biggest clonotypes.

The chain couples TRBV7-2 to TRBJ2-2, with a tentative D gene TRBD1 over 5 matching bases. The TCR sequence derives from a man between 50 and 59 years old with active COVID-19. Source material: peripheral blood. Here is the DNA: TGTGCCAGCAGCATCCCCCAGGGGAACACCGGGGAGCTGTTTTTT. This codes for CASSIPQGNTGELFF.